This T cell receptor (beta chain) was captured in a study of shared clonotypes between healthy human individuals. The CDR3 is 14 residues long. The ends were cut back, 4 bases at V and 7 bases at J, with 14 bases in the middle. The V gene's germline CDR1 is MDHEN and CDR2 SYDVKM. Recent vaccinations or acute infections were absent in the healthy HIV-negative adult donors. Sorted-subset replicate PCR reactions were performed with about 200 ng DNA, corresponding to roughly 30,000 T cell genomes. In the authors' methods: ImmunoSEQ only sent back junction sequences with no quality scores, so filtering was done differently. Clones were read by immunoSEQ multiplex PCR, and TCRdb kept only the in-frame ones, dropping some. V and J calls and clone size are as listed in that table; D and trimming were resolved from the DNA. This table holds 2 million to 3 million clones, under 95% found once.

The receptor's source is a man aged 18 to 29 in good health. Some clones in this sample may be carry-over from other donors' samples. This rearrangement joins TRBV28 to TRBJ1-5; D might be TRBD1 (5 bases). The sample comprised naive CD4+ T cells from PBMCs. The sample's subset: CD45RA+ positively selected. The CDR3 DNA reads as TGTGCCAGCAGTTCACCCGCAGGGAACCAGCCCCAGCATTTT. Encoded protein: CASSSPAGNQPQHF.